This T cell receptor beta chain was retrieved from a study of T cell responses to AZD1222 COVID-19 vaccine. Study-wide results and limits: Regions 160-218 and 743-854 dominated among vaccine-associated CD4 TCRs spanning spike. Donor demographics were predominantly white British with a female majority; clonal diversity may be underestimated. No day 14 peak samples; only post-peak repertoires were characterized. Once two AZD1222 doses were given, Spike-specific TCR breadth and depth went up.

Comment on this clone: Its antigen is as yet unknown.

Some clones are missing from TCRdb's copy, which holds only in-frame ones; the method was immunoSEQ multiplex PCR. The sample lists roughly 120,000 clones, roughly nine tenths occurring once. This CDR3 has 12 residues. V was cut by 2 bases and J by 5 bases, with 4 bases left in between. In germline, CDR1 is MNHEY, CDR2 SVGEGT. Sequenced material: peripheral blood, taken on day 0 of AZD1222 vaccination. The sequence derives from an adult in good health. The chain combines TRBV6-2 or TRBV6-3 with TRBJ1-5; D gene unclear. DNA for the CDR3: TGTGCCAGCAGTTACACCTATCAGCCCCAGCATTTT. It codes for CASSYTYQPQHF.